This passage covers 7 T cell receptor beta chains from one sample sequenced in a study of cytomegalovirus exposure and HLA in healthy donors. PCR was performed using 60 Vbeta and 13 Jbeta primers. Generated by immunoSEQ multiplex PCR, the TCRdb table keeps only in-frame clones and is missing some. The sample yields 80,000 to 130,000 clones, 84% seen once. The sequenced sample consisted of PBMCs. The receptors originated from a young woman in good health and CMV-seronegative.

This rearrangement joins TRBV7-2 to TRBJ2-3; 11 nucleotides match TRBD2. The CDR3 loop spans 19 amino acids. Trimming removed 2 bases from V and 1 base from J; junction bases left unmatched: 11. The V gene's germline CDR1 is SGHTA and CDR2 FQGNSA. The CDR3 nucleotides read TGTGCCAGCAGCTTAACCCACCTACTAGCGGGAGTTGGCACAGATACGCAGTATTTT. This translates into CASSLTHLLAGVGTDTQYF.

About this clone: The identical CDR3 is also encoded by other nucleotide sequences in the sample. The rearrangement uses TRBV18 and TRBJ2-7; 7 nucleotides match TRBD1. The trim removed 4 bases at V and 2 bases at J, leaving 8 bases unmatched. Germline V CDR1 and CDR2: KGHSH, LQKENI. The CDR3 has 15 residues. The CDR3 nucleotides are TGTGCCAGCTCACTTTCCGGGACAGATACCTACGAGCAGTACTTC. Translated: CASSLSGTDTYEQYF.

V gene TRBV28 combines with J gene TRBJ2-5; D remains unclear. This CDR3 has 17 amino acids. Trimming stripped 5 bases from V and 1 base from J, with 20 bases between. Per the germline V gene, CDR1 is MDHEN and CDR2 is SYDVKM. The CDR3 spells CASSTRVAETRQETQYF. The CDR3, as DNA: TGTGCCAGCAGTACCCGGGTCGCGGAAACTCGCCAAGAGACCCAGTACTTC.

The chain recombines TRBV7-3 with TRBJ2-1; tentative D call: TRBD1 (5 bases). The CDR3 is 14 amino acids. Germline CDR1 is SGHTA and CDR2 is FQGTGA. V lost 7 bases to trimming and J lost 5 bases, with 15 bases between them. The CDR3 sequence: CASKVRLGDNEQFF. The CDR3 DNA reads TGTGCCAGCAAGGTTAGGTTAGGGGACAATGAGCAGTTCTTC.

This clone was observed a handful of times. This chain uses TRBV4-3 with TRBJ1-3; D gene uncertain. Between the trimmed V and J ends, which lost 4 bases and 1 base, there was a span of 8 bases. CDR3 size: 14 residues. Germline V gives CDR1 LGHNA, CDR2 YSLEER. The CDR3, as DNA: TGCGCCAGCAGCCCAACGGGGTCTGGAAACACCATATATTTT. It yields the protein CASSPTGSGNTIYF.

This chain connects TRBV30 to TRBJ2-7, with TRBD2 as a possible D gene (6 bases). This CDR3 is 14 amino acids long. CDR1 is GTSNPN and CDR2 is SVGIG in the germline V gene (reference sequence). Trimming removed 2 bases from V and 0 bases from J, with 11 bases in between. The CDR3 DNA reads as TGTGCCTGGAGTCTACTCGGGAGCTCCTACGAGCAGTACTTC. Its translation is CAWSLLGSSYEQYF.

The V call is TRBV4-3, the J call TRBJ1-1; 7 bases fit TRBD1. The germline V gene encodes CDR1 LGHNA and CDR2 YSLEER. The CDR3 consists of 13 residues. With 3 bases clipped from V and 8 bases from J, the junction kept 6 bases outside the gene matches. The CDR3 nucleotides are TGCGCCAGCAGCCACTACAGGGGAAGGGAAGCTTTCTTT. As protein: CASSHYRGREAFF.